This paragraph reports one TCR beta chain. The source of the sample is a study of blood T cell repertoires in COVID-19. Overall study: Acute-phase and convalescent COVID-19 samples originated in the United States, Italy and Spain. T cells, B-cell-depleted T cells, or PBMCs supplied cDNA or gDNA.

The germline V gene encodes CDR1 SNHLY and CDR2 FYNNEI. The V and J ends lost 2 bases and 0 bases, in that order; junction bases with no gene match: 14. This CDR3 has 19 amino acids. Per the original data handling: Cell counts per sample came from amplifying reference gene primers. Repertoires were generated with immunoSEQ multiplex PCR, while TCRdb's copy carries only in-frame clones and drops some. Clone size and V and J calls were adopted from that table, with D and trimming inferred from the DNA. The data show more than 50,000 clones, 82% seen once. This TCR derives from a human donor in a cohort sampled during active COVID-19. Sequencing was carried out using peripheral blood. This rearrangement joins TRBV2 to TRBJ2-5; 8 bases map to TRBD2. CDR3 sequence: CASSELPESAGDDQETQYF. Here the CDR3 DNA reads TGTGCCAGCAGTGAACTTCCGGAATCAGCGGGGGACGACCAAGAGACCCAGTACTTC.